The 27 T cell receptor beta chains reported below all come from one sample, sequenced in a study of cytomegalovirus exposure and HLA in healthy donors. 60 Vbeta and 13 Jbeta primers were used in PCR. Clones were read by immunoSEQ multiplex PCR, and TCRdb kept only the in-frame ones, dropping some. The sample shows approximately 150,000 clones, 82% of them seen only once. Sequencing was performed on PBMCs. These receptors all come from a young man in good health and CMV-seropositive.

This clone was seen more than once but under ten times. The genes are TRBV4-2 and TRBJ2-1, with 8 nucleotides matching TRBD1. The CDR3 consists of 15 residues. Germline CDR1 is LGHNA and CDR2 is YNFKEQ. Trimming took 4 bases from V and 8 from J; bases not matched to a gene: 10. This CDR3 reads CASSLPEAGGDEQFF. DNA for the CDR3: TGTGCCAGCAGCCTCCCTGAGGCAGGGGGCGATGAGCAGTTCTTC.

The chain has TRBV6-1 and TRBJ1-4; D is possibly TRBD1 (6 bases). This CDR3 has 15 residues. Trimming took off 6 bases at V and 1 base at J, with 12 bases between the two ends. Germline values: CDR1 MNHNS, CDR2 SASEGT. CDR3 sequence: CASRGQLLTNEKLFF. CDR3 in DNA: TGTGCCAGCAGAGGACAGCTTTTAACTAATGAAAAACTGTTTTTT.

This sequence joins TRBV5-1 and TRBJ2-3; 8 nucleotides line up with TRBD1. V was pared by 0 bases and J by 4 bases, with 7 bases of the junction left unmatched. The germline V gene encodes CDR1 SGHRS and CDR2 YFSETQ. There are 16 residues in the CDR3. The DNA for the CDR3 is TGCGCCAGCAGCTTGGCCTTGGGGACAGGCTCAGATACGCAGTATTTT. Protein product: CASSLALGTGSDTQYF.

This clone occurred a few times. CDR3 nucleotide sequence: TGTGCCAGCAGCGAGGGGATAGCGGGAGGGAATTACGAGCAGTACTTC. It codes for CASSEGIAGGNYEQYF. This rearrangement joins TRBV9 to TRBJ2-7, with 11 bases lining up with TRBD2. The CDR3 loop spans 16 amino acids. Germline V gene data show CDR1 as SGDLS and CDR2 as YYNGEE. The trim removed 3 bases at V and 4 bases at J, leaving 9 bases unmatched.

V usage is TRBV7-9 and J usage is TRBJ1-1, with D maybe TRBD1 (5 bases). CDR1 SEHNR and CDR2 FQNEAQ come from the germline V gene (reference sequence). This CDR3 is 14 amino acids long. Trimming shortened V by 0 bases and J by 1 base, and 6 bases separated the two germline ends. This CDR3 is CASSLARANTEAFF. CDR3 bases: TGTGCCAGCAGCTTAGCCAGGGCGAACACTGAAGCTTTCTTT.

In its sample, this clone was seen once. The rearrangement joins TRBV30 to TRBJ2-2, with TRBD1 matching 9 bases. The V gene end was trimmed by 3 bases and the J gene end by 1 base; junction bases not matched to a gene: 6. The CDR3 is 16 residues long. Germline V gives CDR1 GTSNPN, CDR2 SVGIG (reference sequence). The CDR3 is CAWRGPGQGNTGELFF. DNA for the CDR3: TGTGCCTGGAGGGGACCGGGACAGGGGAACACCGGGGAGCTGTTTTTT.

The J gene is TRBJ2-3, the V gene TRBV5-1; TRBD1 aligns across 7 bases. Germline CDR1 SGHRS, CDR2 YFSETQ. The V gene end was trimmed by 4 bases and the J gene end by 0 bases; junction bases not matched to a gene: 5. The CDR3 is 15 residues long. The DNA of the CDR3 is TGCGCCAGCAGCCAGGGGGAGTTTAGCACAGATACGCAGTATTTT. Translating gives CASSQGEFSTDTQYF.

This rearrangement joins TRBV2 to TRBJ1-4; possibly TRBD1 for D (5 bases). Trimming took 5 bases from V and 14 from J, leaving 21 bases between them. The CDR3 has 14 amino acids. Germline lookup yields CDR1 SNHLY and CDR2 FYNNEI. The CDR3 DNA follows: TGTGCCAGCAGTCCCACAGGCCCTAATGACCGGCTGTTTTTT. Its translation is CASSPTGPNDRLFF.

CDR3 sequence: CSVRTGGNTEAFF. The CDR3 DNA sequence: TGCAGCGTTCGGACAGGGGGTAATACTGAAGCTTTCTTT. This sequence joins TRBV29-1 and TRBJ1-1; TRBD1 aligns across 10 bases. CDR1 is SQVTM, CDR2 ANQGSEA, per germline. V gave up 5 bases and J gave up 5 bases; unmatched junction bases: 5. This CDR3 contains 13 residues.

The gene calls are TRBV7-2 and TRBJ1-2; maybe TRBD1 (6 bases). CDR1 is SGHTA, CDR2 FQGNSA, per germline. This CDR3 contains 15 residues. Trimming cost V 1 base and J 9 bases, with 18 bases left between them. The DNA of the CDR3 is TGTGCCAGCAGCTTAGGCGGGGGGGCCGGGTTGAGCTACACCTTC. Translated, it gives CASSLGGGAGLSYTF.

This clone was counted between two and nine times. The J gene is TRBJ2-7, the V gene TRBV5-4, with TRBD2 identical over 7 bases. With 0 bases clipped from V and 1 base from J, the junction kept 7 bases outside the gene matches. Germline CDR1 is SGHNT and CDR2 is YYREEE (reference sequence). This CDR3 comprises 16 residues. The CDR3 reads CASSLGGSGLSYEQYF. The DNA for the CDR3 is TGTGCCAGCAGCTTGGGGGGTAGCGGGCTTTCCTACGAGCAGTACTTC.

This clone was observed a handful of times. The V and J genes are TRBV7-9 and TRBJ1-6, with 9 bases matching TRBD1. The CDR3 is 16 amino acids. CDR1 SEHNR and CDR2 FQNEAQ come from the germline V gene (reference sequence). The J segment lost 5 bases and the V segment lost 4 bases, leaving 6 bases of the junction unmatched. The CDR3 spells CASSSGRTGDNSPLHF. DNA for the CDR3: TGTGCCAGCAGCTCAGGACGGACAGGGGATAATTCACCCCTCCACTTT.

The chain uses TRBV28 and TRBJ2-2; 7 nucleotides match TRBD1. The CDR3 extends over 15 amino acids. CDR1 MDHEN and CDR2 SYDVKM come from the germline V gene. The junction had 6 bases not matched to a gene; V was cut back by 3 bases and J by 5 bases. The DNA of the CDR3 is TGTGCCAGCAGTTTTAGGGGGCGGAGGACCGGGGAGCTGTTTTTT. Translated, it gives CASSFRGRRTGELFF.

As DNA, the CDR3 is TGTGCCAGCAGTTTAACAGGGAACGAGCAGTACTTC. It encodes CASSLTGNEQYF. The chain links TRBV28 to TRBJ2-7; a weak D match, TRBD1 (6 bases). Germline V lookup: CDR1 MDHEN, CDR2 SYDVKM. Deletions cut 2 bases from V and 5 bases from J, with 7 bases between. This CDR3 comprises 12 residues.

This clone was seen once. The V call is TRBV6-1, the J call TRBJ1-5, with 10 bases aligning to TRBD1. Germline assignment: CDR1 MNHNS and CDR2 SASEGT. V was clipped by 4 bases and J by 4 bases; unmatched bases: 4. The CDR3 length is 15 residues. The CDR3 loop is CASSVGTGANQPQHF. CDR3 in DNA: TGTGCCAGCAGTGTCGGGACAGGGGCAAATCAGCCCCAGCATTTT.

The chain employs TRBV28 and TRBJ2-1; 10 bases match TRBD1. Germline V gene lookup returns CDR1 MDHEN and CDR2 SYDVKM. CDR3 length equals 17 residues. V shed 1 base, J shed 6 bases, and the junction held 9 bases outside the gene matches. The CDR3 is CASSLFAGTGVSNEQFF. For the CDR3, the DNA is TGTGCCAGCAGTTTATTCGCGGGGACAGGGGTTTCCAATGAGCAGTTCTTC.

This clone was detected once. J is TRBJ2-2 and V is TRBV19, with 7 bases that match TRBD1. The CDR3 has 15 amino acids. V lost 5 bases to trimming and J lost 7 bases; unmatched junction nucleotides: 10. Germline V lookup: CDR1 LNHDA, CDR2 SQIVND (reference sequence). The CDR3 sequence is CASSATGTKVGELFF. In nucleotides, the CDR3 is TGTGCCAGTAGTGCGACAGGGACAAAAGTCGGGGAGCTGTTTTTT.

The rearrangement links TRBV28 to TRBJ2-5, with 9 bases lining up with TRBD2. The J call may not be correct, given that the DNA end is closer to TRBJ2-7. CDR1 MDHEN and CDR2 SYDVKM come from the germline V gene. This CDR3 region has 14 residues. The CDR3 DNA follows: TGTGCCATCTACCGGGCGGGAGGGCCCCACGAGCAGTACTTC. This gives the protein CAIYRAGGPHEQYF.

The chain links TRBV19 to TRBJ1-1, with TRBD1 identical over 8 bases. This CDR3 spans 14 amino acids. Germline CDR1 reads LNHDA; CDR2 reads SQIVND (reference sequence). V dropped 6 bases and J dropped 4; count of bases not matched to a gene: 7. The CDR3 DNA follows: TGTGCCAGTAGGATGGACAGGGCGGGCACTGAAGCTTTCTTT. This gives the protein CASRMDRAGTEAFF.

The V call is TRBV4-1, the J call TRBJ2-2, with 10 bases identical to TRBD1. The germline CDR1 and CDR2 sequences are MGHRA and YSYEKL. Unmatched junction bases numbered 8, after V lost 0 bases and J lost 7 bases. This CDR3 has 17 residues. CDR3 in amino acids: CASSQDGTGAPGGELFF. DNA for the CDR3: TGCGCCAGCAGCCAAGACGGGACAGGGGCCCCGGGCGGGGAGCTGTTTTTT.

CDR3 coding DNA: TGTGCCAGCAGTGAAGGGACTTCTAGCACAGATACGCAGTATTTT. Protein product: CASSEGTSSTDTQYF. V is TRBV2 and J is TRBJ2-3; D might be TRBD2 (5 bases). Trimming left V 1 base short and J 0 bases short, with 8 bases between. The CDR3 sequence is 15 residues long. The V gene's germline CDR1 is SNHLY and CDR2 FYNNEI. Full variable domain (outside the CDR3, taken from reference TRBV2 and TRBJ2-3): EPEVTQTPSHQVTQMGQEVILRCVPISNHLYFYWYRQILGQKVEFLVSFYNNEISEKSEIFDDQFSVERPDGSNFTLKIRSTKLEDSAMYFCASSEGTSSTDTQYFGPGTRLTVL.

Here the CDR3 DNA reads TGTGCCAGCAGTTTTAGAACGGACAGCCTGCCTGAAGCTTTCTTT. It specifies CASSFRTDSLPEAFF. The chain couples TRBV27 to TRBJ1-1; D is perhaps TRBD1 (6 bases). This CDR3 is 15 amino acids long. V lost 3 bases and J 6 bases, leaving 17 bases between the germline ends. Germline V lookup: CDR1 MNHEY, CDR2 SMNVEV (reference sequence).

Worth noting for this clone: One junction end disagrees with the germline gene, perhaps due to a read error. The V gene is TRBV7-7, the J gene TRBJ1-1; possible D gene TRBD1, 5 bases. From germline, CDR1 is SSHAT and CDR2 FNYEAQ (reference sequence). This CDR3 comprises 13 residues. CDR3 sequence reads: CASSADRNTEAFF. The CDR3 nucleotides are TGTGCTAGCAGCGCCGACAGGAACACTGAAGCTTTCTTT.

This rearrangement joins TRBV6-1 to TRBJ1-2; TRBD1 aligns across 7 bases. The ends lost 4 bases at V and 1 base at J; junction bases unmatched: 9. Germline-derived CDR1 and CDR2 are MNHNS and SASEGT. CDR3 size: 16 residues. The CDR3 region has the DNA TGTGCCAGCAGTGCATGGGACAGCTTCCTTAACTATGGCTACACCTTC. It codes for CASSAWDSFLNYGYTF.

The chain joins TRBV5-1 to TRBJ1-3; D remains ambiguous. Germline CDR1 is SGHRS and CDR2 is YFSETQ. The CDR3 is made up of 15 amino acids. V lost 1 base, J lost 0 bases, and 8 bases lay in between. The CDR3 region is CASSLIASSGNTIYF. The CDR3 DNA sequence: TGCGCCAGCAGCTTGATCGCGAGCTCTGGAAACACCATATATTTT. Using reference TRBV5-1 and TRBJ1-3 for the parts outside the CDR3, the full variable domain is KAGVTQTPRYLIKTRGQQVTLSCSPISGHRSVSWYQQTPGQGLQFLFEYFSETQRNKGNFPGRFSGRQFSNSRSEMNVSTLELGDSALYLCASSLIASSGNTIYFGEGSWLTVV.

The chain employs TRBV7-2 and TRBJ2-4, with TRBD1 matching 8 bases. Germline V gene sequence: CDR1 SGHTA, CDR2 FQGNSA. With 5 bases clipped from V and 5 bases from J, the junction kept 5 bases outside the gene matches. The CDR3 is 14 residues long. CDR3 bases: TGTGCCAGCAGCCCCGGACAGGGAGAAAACATTCAGTACTTC. Amino acids: CASSPGQGENIQYF.

The chain has TRBV9 and TRBJ2-1, with 9 positions matching TRBD1. V shed 3 bases, J shed 9 bases, and the junction held 13 bases outside the gene matches. Germline CDR1 and CDR2: SGDLS and YYNGEE. The CDR3 consists of 16 residues. The CDR3 spells CASSGRQGGFRSEQFF. The DNA of the CDR3 is TGTGCCAGCAGCGGCCGACAGGGGGGGTTCCGAAGTGAGCAGTTCTTC.